Below are 30 T cell receptor beta chains sequenced from a single sample in a study of T cell responses to AZD1222 COVID-19 vaccine (dated by TCRdb to the early 2020s). Receptor libraries were prepared by the immunoSEQ multiplex PCR assay. This immuneACCESS table, as held by TCRdb, lists in-frame sequences with V and J called but not all clones. Of the missing ones, under half trace to an unresolved V gene in checked studies; the others have no known cause. Across this sample there are around 180,000 clones, with 70% to 90% seen only once. Approximately 0.5% of the sample is taken by the ten largest. The sample's time point, from its label and the paper: baseline before first vaccination. The sequencing used peripheral blood, collected on day 0 of AZD1222 vaccination. These receptors all come from an adult in good health.

The rearrangement links TRBV20-1 to TRBJ1-1, with a weak D call TRBD1 (5 bases). V was clipped by 7 bases and J by 10 bases, with 16 bases between them. Germline-derived CDR1 and CDR2 are DFQATT and SNEGSKA (reference sequence). This CDR3 contains 11 residues. This chain's CDR3 is CSVAPVGGAFF. For the CDR3, the DNA is TGCAGTGTGGCACCGGTCGGGGGAGCTTTCTTT.

The chain uses TRBV4-3 and TRBJ1-2, with 10 bases lining up with TRBD1. V was clipped by 6 bases and J by 6 bases; unmatched bases: 10. This CDR3 has 15 amino acids. Germline-derived CDR1 and CDR2 are LGHNA and YSLEER. The CDR3 region is CASRSGTGVSDGYTF. The CDR3 DNA sequence: TGCGCCAGCAGGTCCGGGACAGGGGTTTCGGATGGCTACACCTTC.

The V gene is TRBV3-1 (or the pseudogene TRBV3-2), the J gene TRBJ2-5; 12 bases map to TRBD2. The CDR3 extends over 17 amino acids. Germline V gene lookup returns CDR1 LGHDT and CDR2 YNNKEL (reference sequence). The V and J ends lost 2 bases and 4 bases, in that order; junction bases with no gene match: 8. The CDR3 bases are TGTGCCAGCAGCCAACAAATCCCGGGACTAGCGGGAGAGACCCAGTACTTC. It codes for CASSQQIPGLAGETQYF.

In this sample, this clone turned up a few times. This chain connects TRBV28 to TRBJ1-1, with unresolved D. This CDR3 comprises 14 residues. Germline-derived CDR1 and CDR2 are MDHEN and SYDVKM. The V and J ends lost 2 bases and 5 bases respectively, with 12 bases between them. The CDR3 DNA follows: TGTGCCAGCAGTTTAAGTGTCGGAGAGACTGAAGCTTTCTTT. It encodes CASSLSVGETEAFF.

The chain uses TRBV28 and TRBJ1-1; 9 bases match TRBD1. The junction had 9 bases not matched to a gene; V was cut back by 6 bases and J by 4 bases. Germline V gene data show CDR1 as MDHEN and CDR2 as SYDVKM. This CDR3 has 15 residues. The chain's CDR3 is CASRPTGGASTEAFF. The CDR3 coding sequence is TGTGCCAGCAGACCTACAGGGGGCGCGTCCACTGAAGCTTTCTTT.

This chain uses TRBV5-1 with TRBJ2-3; 11 bases agree with TRBD2. J lost 3 bases, V lost 4 bases, and 7 bases had no gene match. Germline lookup yields CDR1 SGHRS and CDR2 YFSETQ. This CDR3 is 16 amino acids long. This chain's CDR3 is CASSTTGTSGTDTQYF. The CDR3 DNA reads as TGCGCCAGCAGCACCACCGGGACTAGCGGTACAGATACGCAGTATTTT.

The V and J genes are TRBV23-1 and TRBJ1-5; 9 bases map to TRBD1. TRBV23-1 is an ORF; its function is uncertain. The CDR3 is 21 amino acids. V trimming: 2 bases; J trimming: 0 bases; junction bases outside the gene matches: 17. The CDR3 sequence: CASSQIWDRDRAIYSNQPQHF. CDR3 coding DNA: TGCGCCAGCAGTCAAATATGGGACCGGGACAGGGCCATTTATAGCAATCAGCCCCAGCATTTT.

The genes are TRBV28 and TRBJ1-5; TRBD1 aligns across 11 bases. The CDR3 runs 16 residues. With V trimmed by 8 bases and J by 7 bases, 13 bases remained unmatched. Germline V gene data show CDR1 as MDHEN and CDR2 as SYDVKM. CDR3: CASLGQGQGGGQPQHF. In nucleotides, the CDR3 is TGTGCCAGCTTGGGCCAGGGACAGGGGGGTGGGCAGCCCCAGCATTTT.

This chain uses TRBV7-2 with TRBJ2-7; 7 bases fit TRBD1. The CDR3 covers 15 residues. Germline V gene sequence: CDR1 SGHTA, CDR2 FQGNSA. Trimming removed 0 bases from V and 2 bases from J; junction bases left unmatched: 4. The CDR3 here is CASSLAMGQTYEQYF. The CDR3 bases are TGTGCCAGCAGCTTAGCTATGGGACAGACCTACGAGCAGTACTTC.

The chain is built from TRBV6-4 and TRBJ2-1; 7 bases are a match to TRBD1. V lost 4 bases and J lost 4; bases outside the gene matches: 4. The CDR3 loop spans 14 amino acids. From germline, CDR1 is MRHNA and CDR2 SNTAGT. In DNA form, the CDR3 reads TGTGCCAGCAGTGCCACGGGACAGTACAATGAGCAGTTCTTC. Translation: CASSATGQYNEQFF.

This rearrangement joins TRBV30 to TRBJ1-2; D may be TRBD1 (6 bases). There are 15 residues in the CDR3. V lost 4 bases, J lost 0 bases, and 15 bases lay in between. Germline CDR1 reads GTSNPN; CDR2 reads SVGIG (reference sequence). In nucleotides, the CDR3 is TGTGCCTGGACCCCGGACAGAAGAGCTAACTATGGCTACACCTTC. Translation: CAWTPDRRANYGYTF.

V gene TRBV6-5 combines with J gene TRBJ1-5, with D unresolved. CDR1 is MNHEY and CDR2 is SVGAGI in the germline V gene. Between the trimmed V and J ends, which lost 7 bases and 0 bases, there was a span of 13 bases. This CDR3 is built from 15 residues. Here the CDR3 DNA reads TGTGCCAGCATAAGTACAGTTTATAGCAATCAGCCCCAGCATTTT. Translated: CASISTVYSNQPQHF.

The gene calls are TRBV5-6 and TRBJ2-5; 7 nucleotides align to TRBD2. The germline CDR1 and CDR2 sequences are SGHDT and YYEEEE. Trimming cost V 0 bases and J 5 bases; bases outside gene matches: 7. CDR3 length: 15 residues. The CDR3 here is CASSLVGLERETQYF. The CDR3 DNA sequence: TGTGCCAGCAGCTTGGTAGGACTAGAGCGGGAGACCCAGTACTTC.

About this clone itself: This sample includes further DNA sequences coding for the same CDR3. This chain joins TRBV7-9 and TRBJ2-5; 10 positions match TRBD2. Germline V gene lookup returns CDR1 SEHNR and CDR2 FQNEAQ (reference sequence). V lost 5 bases, J lost 5 bases, and 8 bases stayed unmatched. The CDR3 consists of 15 residues. CDR3 sequence (DNA): TGTGCCAGCAGCCCGCCGGGACTAGCGCTCGAGACCCAGTACTTC. Translation: CASSPPGLALETQYF.

The chain is built from TRBV6-5 and TRBJ2-7; perhaps TRBD1 as D (6 bases). Germline V gene sequence: CDR1 MNHEY, CDR2 SVGAGI. The CDR3 covers 15 residues. V shed 5 bases and J shed 6 bases, with 20 bases lying between them. The CDR3 DNA follows: TGTGCCAGCAGTCTCCCCTTTATCCGGGACACCGAGCAGTACTTC. Amino acid sequence: CASSLPFIRDTEQYF.

The chain is built from TRBV9 and TRBJ2-3; TRBD2 agrees at 10 bases. CDR1 and CDR2 from the germline V gene are SGDLS and YYNGEE. The CDR3 spans 13 residues. Trimming removed 7 bases from V and 6 bases from J; junction bases left unmatched: 5. CDR3 nucleotide sequence: TGTGCCAGCCAAATAGCGGGAGGTGATACGCAGTATTTT. This gives the protein CASQIAGGDTQYF.

The chain is built from TRBV10-3 and TRBJ2-7; TRBD2 matches 13 bases. This CDR3 comprises 17 residues. The germline V gene encodes CDR1 ENHRY and CDR2 SYGVKD. V lost 6 bases to trimming and J lost 5 bases; unmatched junction nucleotides: 13. The CDR3 DNA follows: TGTGCCATCAGAAGTCCGATCGGGACTAGCGGGATCCACGAGCAGTACTTC. It is translated as CAIRSPIGTSGIHEQYF.

The chain carries TRBV28 and TRBJ2-7; D ambiguous. This CDR3 region has 14 residues. V dropped 2 bases and J dropped 3 bases, with 11 bases sitting between them. Germline CDR1 and CDR2: MDHEN and SYDVKM. This chain's CDR3 is CASSLAGRNYEQYF. The DNA of the CDR3 is TGTGCCAGCAGTTTAGCCGGACGGAACTACGAGCAGTACTTC.

The V gene is TRBV5-6, the J gene TRBJ2-7, with TRBD2 matching over 7 bases. J gave up 6 bases and V 2 bases, and 5 bases lay outside the gene matches. CDR1 and CDR2 (germline): SGHDT, YYEEEE. The CDR3 length is 13 residues. In nucleotides, the CDR3 is TGTGCCAGCAGCTTCAGGAGCGGGGTCGAGCAGTACTTC. This codes for CASSFRSGVEQYF.

The chain links TRBV30 to TRBJ2-5, with TRBD1 identical over 8 bases. CDR3 length: 12 residues. The ends lost 7 bases at V and 5 bases at J; junction bases unmatched: 6. Germline loops: CDR1 GTSNPN, CDR2 SVGIG (reference sequence). The CDR3 DNA reads as TGTGCCTACAGGGGGGTGGAGGAGACCCAGTACTTC. Its translation: CAYRGVEETQYF.

The rearrangement joins TRBV3-1 (or the pseudogene TRBV3-2) to TRBJ2-3, with D possibly TRBD2 on 6 matching bases. Trimming took off 3 bases at V and 4 bases at J, with 17 bases between the two ends. The germline gives CDR1 LGHDT, CDR2 YNNKEL (reference sequence). The CDR3 has 16 amino acids. CDR3 nucleotide sequence: TGTGCCAGCAGCCAGGCCCCGGGACTTAGCGCAGATACGCAGTATTTT. Translating gives CASSQAPGLSADTQYF.

This clone was recorded a few times. The chain combines TRBV10-3 with TRBJ2-7; a weak D match, TRBD2 (5 bases). Germline V gene data show CDR1 as ENHRY and CDR2 as SYGVKD. The CDR3 totals 14 residues. The V gene lost 8 bases and the J gene lost 5 bases, with 19 bases spanning the gap. The CDR3 protein is CAIRQREQDDEQYF. Written as DNA, the CDR3 is TGTGCCATCCGTCAAAGGGAGCAGGATGACGAGCAGTACTTC.

V usage is TRBV7-3 and J usage is TRBJ1-1; tentatively, D is TRBD1 (5 bases). Germline V gene sequence: CDR1 SGHTA, CDR2 FQGTGA. The length of the CDR3 is 15 residues. V lost 3 bases, J lost 1 base, and 12 bases lay in between. The CDR3, as DNA: TGTGCCAGCAGCTTGGGGGGAACAAGGAACACTGAAGCTTTCTTT. Translation: CASSLGGTRNTEAFF.

This clone was recorded only once. This sequence joins TRBV18 and TRBJ2-7; 7 bases are shared with TRBD1. Germline lookup yields CDR1 KGHSH and CDR2 LQKENI. This CDR3 comprises 15 residues. J lost 2 bases, V lost 2 bases, and 6 bases had no gene match. The CDR3 reads CASSPGTGAPYEQYF. CDR3 sequence (DNA): TGTGCCAGCTCACCAGGAACAGGGGCGCCCTACGAGCAGTACTTC.

This rearrangement joins TRBV9 to TRBJ2-7; D is undetermined. The V gene's germline CDR1 is SGDLS and CDR2 YYNGEE. The CDR3 has 14 residues. With 0 bases removed from V and 5 bases from J, the gap between germline ends came to 12 bases. As DNA, the CDR3 is TGTGCCAGCAGCGTAGACAACACTCGCCACGAGCAGTACTTC. Translating gives CASSVDNTRHEQYF.

The CDR3, as DNA: TGTGCCTGGAGTCAGAAAAGGGAGTATGGCTACACCTTC. This translates into CAWSQKREYGYTF. The chain couples TRBV30 to TRBJ1-2; no clear D. The CDR3 sequence is 13 residues long. Germline CDR1 is GTSNPN and CDR2 is SVGIG (reference sequence). The V end was cut by 2 bases, the J end by 5 bases, with 12 bases between.

The V call is TRBV4-1, the J call TRBJ1-6; no reliable D call. Trimming stripped 3 bases from V and 10 bases from J, with 22 bases between. Germline V gene sequence: CDR1 MGHRA, CDR2 YSYEKL. The CDR3 has 17 amino acids. CDR3 protein: CASSQPDLGFVVSPLHF. As DNA, the CDR3 is TGCGCCAGCAGCCAGCCGGACCTCGGGTTCGTCGTCTCACCCCTCCACTTT.

This clone showed up just once. CDR3 protein: CASSSPGRRETQYF. The DNA for the CDR3 is TGTGCCAGCAGCTCCCCGGGACGGCGGGAGACCCAGTACTTC. The chain links TRBV11-1 to TRBJ2-5; either TRBD1 or TRBD2 may fit D (5 bases each). This CDR3 is built from 14 residues. Per germline, CDR1 SGHAT and CDR2 FQDESV (reference sequence). Trimming took off 4 bases at V and 5 bases at J, with 14 bases between the two ends.

The chain is built from TRBV27 and TRBJ2-1; TRBD2 matches 10 bases. V gave up 8 bases and J gave up 5 bases; unmatched junction bases: 9. The CDR3 contains 15 residues. Per the germline V gene, CDR1 is MNHEY and CDR2 is SMNVEV (reference sequence). The chain's CDR3 is CASSYLAGANNEQFF. As DNA, the CDR3 is TGTGCCAGCTCCTATCTAGCGGGAGCCAACAATGAGCAGTTCTTC.

The chain carries TRBV12-5 and TRBJ1-1; D not certain. The CDR3 is 13 residues long. Deletions cut 6 bases from V and 0 bases from J, with 8 bases between. Germline V gene sequence: CDR1 LGHNT, CDR2 FRNRAP. CDR3 region: CASGPGVNTEAFF. CDR3 coding DNA: TGTGCTAGTGGCCCCGGGGTGAACACTGAAGCTTTCTTT. The complete variable domain, with remaining parts taken from reference TRBV12-5 and TRBJ1-1, reads DARVTQTPRHKVTEMGQEVTMRCQPILGHNTVFWYRQTMMQGLELLAYFRNRAPLDDSGMPKDRFSAEMPDATLATLKIQPSEPRDSAVYFCASGPGVNTEAFFGQGTRLTVV.